This is a list of T cell receptor beta chains from one sample in a study of blood T cell repertoires in COVID-19. TCRdb's copy holds only in-frame clones and misses some; the assay was immunoSEQ multiplex PCR. The data show fewer than 450,000 clones, 90% seen once. What was sequenced was PBMCs or T cells enriched from blood (not recorded which). The receptors derive from a man aged 18-30 years who had recovered from COVID-19. Both conserved end residues are part of each CDR3. The order of the fields is clone size, D gene, J gene, V gene, CDR3 protein, CDR3 DNA. D genes are given only for firm matches. Size is omitted from some rows. Given values are once, few, many or a class for expanded clones.

NA	NA	TRBJ1-1	TRBV6-5	CASSKPGLGNTEAFF	TGTGCCAGCAGTAAACCGGGACTGGGGAACACTGAAGCTTTCTTT
NA	TRBD1	TRBJ1-4	TRBV7-9	CASSLGDRWDRGSEKLFF	TGTGCCAGCAGCTTAGGGGACCGGTGGGACAGGGGGTCGGAAAAACTGTTTTTT
NA	NA	TRBJ1-1	TRBV5-6	CASNVQGGYTEAFF	TGTGCCAGCAACGTACAAGGAGGGTACACTGAAGCTTTCTTT
NA	NA	TRBJ1-2	TRBV5-1	CASSLGGETALGYTF	TGCGCCAGCAGCTTGGGCGGGGAAACGGCGCTGGGCTACACCTTC
once	NA	TRBJ1-5	TRBV9	CASSVDEGRQPQHF	TGTGCCAGCAGCGTAGATGAGGGAAGGCAGCCCCAGCATTTT
NA	TRBD1	TRBJ1-1	TRBV27	CASSFDRDRVGTEAFF	TGTGCCAGCAGTTTCGACCGGGACAGGGTCGGCACTGAAGCTTTCTTT
NA	TRBD2	TRBJ2-3	TRBV3-1/TRBV3-2	CASSQVAGVSDTQYF	TGTGCCAGCAGCCAAGTAGCGGGAGTTTCAGATACGCAGTATTTT
NA	NA	TRBJ2-2	TRBV19	CASSIGPANTGELFF	TGTGCCAGTAGTATCGGTCCCGCGAACACCGGGGAGCTGTTTTTT
NA	NA	TRBJ1-3	TRBV7-8	CASSLVVGSSGNTIYF	TGTGCCAGCAGCCTAGTGGTGGGGAGCTCTGGAAACACCATATATTTT
NA	NA	TRBJ1-1	TRBV6-5	CASSTLAGVNTEAFF	TGTGCCAGCAGTACTTTGGCCGGGGTGAACACTGAAGCTTTCTTT
NA	NA	TRBJ2-7	TRBV19	CASSRTAYSYEQYF	TGTGCCAGTAGTAGGACAGCGTACTCCTACGAGCAGTACTTC
NA	TRBD1	TRBJ2-1	TRBV24-1	CATSDFKGANYNEQFF	TGTGCCACCAGTGATTTCAAGGGGGCTAACTACAATGAGCAGTTCTTC
NA	NA	TRBJ1-6	TRBV27	CASSFLTGNSPLHF	TGTGCCAGCAGTTTCTTAACGGGGAATTCACCCCTCCACTTT
NA	NA	TRBJ1-1	TRBV18	CASSPPGAGGLEAFF	TGTGCCAGCTCACCACCGGGCGCCGGAGGGTTGGAAGCTTTCTTT
NA	NA	TRBJ1-3	TRBV21-1	CASSLRARVNTIYF	TGTGCCAGCAGCCTCCGAGCGAGGGTGAACACCATATATTTT